The entry that follows covers one TCR beta chain sequence. The sample originates from a study of blood T cell repertoires in COVID-19. Study-wide background: Sites across the United States, Italy and Spain contributed samples from acute and convalescent COVID-19. PBMCs, B-cell-depleted T cells, or T cells were the source of the cDNA or gDNA that made up the material.

In the original processing: It was from reference gene primer amplification that nucleated cell counts were estimated. TCRdb's copy holds only in-frame clones and misses some; the assay was immunoSEQ multiplex PCR. Clonal size and the V and J genes are those of that table, whereas D and trimming came from the DNA. The sample carries 200,000 to 250,000 clones, nearly 90% recorded once. The CDR3 runs 14 residues. CDR1 is MGHDK, CDR2 SYGVNS, per germline. The ends were cut back, 5 bases at V and 2 bases at J, with 10 bases in the middle. This chain connects TRBV25-1 to TRBJ2-1; no firm D call. The material sequenced was peripheral blood. The sequence was collected from a woman between 18 and 29 years old who had recovered from COVID-19. CDR3 in amino acids: CASSLRGTYNEQFF. The CDR3 DNA reads as TGTGCCAGCAGTCTCCGAGGTACCTACAATGAGCAGTTCTTC.